This T cell receptor (beta chain) was sequenced for a study of T-cell reconstitution after alpha-beta-depleted transplantation in children. In its sample, this clonotype was seen many times. Its antigen is as yet unknown. During its preparation, the TCRbeta library received unique molecular identifiers. TCRdb independently ran MiXCR on the PCR reads; one entry per CDR3 protein. Here the sample spans almost 250,000 distinct CDR3 sequences, roughly a quarter being singletons. Whole-study results and caveats: It was reported that alpha-beta T cells came from several hundred expanded graft clones (about two months after transplant).

This CDR3 region has 13 residues. The ends lost 7 bases at V and 5 bases at J; junction bases unmatched: 5. Germline-derived CDR1 and CDR2 are SGHRS and YFSETQ. The sample here was PBMCs, taken before TCRalphabeta/CD19-depleted stem cell transplant. The sequence was collected from a girl between 2 and 10 years old with Fanconi anemia, due to receive a stem cell transplant. This chain joins TRBV5-1 and TRBJ2-1; 8 bases agree with TRBD2. As DNA, the CDR3 is TGCGCCAGCCGACTAGCGTGGAACAATGAGCAGTTCTTC. This encodes CASRLAWNNEQFF. Combining the CDR3 with reference TRBV5-1 and TRBJ2-1 gives the whole variable domain KAGVTQTPRYLIKTRGQQVTLSCSPISGHRSVSWYQQTPGQGLQFLFEYFSETQRNKGNFPGRFSGRQFSNSRSEMNVSTLELGDSALYLCASRLAWNNEQFFGPGTRLTVL.